The 11 T cell receptor beta chains in this list originate from one sample, sequenced in a study of blood T cell repertoires in COVID-19. The assay was immunoSEQ multiplex PCR, and TCRdb's table has in-frame clones only and misses some. This table holds over 110,000 clones, around 90% found once. What was sequenced was peripheral blood. These receptors all stem from a man between 65 and 85 years old with acute or convalescent COVID-19.

CDR3 sequence reads: CASSWQGAYEQYF. In DNA, the CDR3 is TGTGCCAGCAGTTGGCAGGGGGCCTACGAGCAGTACTTC. The gene calls are TRBV28 and TRBJ2-7; 7 bases are shared with TRBD1. J lost 2 bases, V lost 4 bases, and 2 bases had no gene match. CDR3 size: 13 residues. Looked up from germline, CDR1 is MDHEN and CDR2 is SYDVKM.

The chain is built from TRBV11-2 and TRBJ1-1; 7 bases align to TRBD1. CDR1 SGHAT and CDR2 FQNNGV come from the germline V gene. The V segment lost 6 bases and the J segment 7 bases; nucleotides outside the gene matches: 5. This CDR3 contains 12 residues. The CDR3 loop reads CASSRTGSEAFF. CDR3 coding DNA: TGTGCCAGCAGTCGGACAGGTAGTGAAGCTTTCTTT.

This chain connects TRBV7-8 to TRBJ1-1, with 8 bases matching TRBD1. V shed 1 base, J shed 3 bases, and the junction held 1 base outside the gene matches. Germline-derived CDR1 and CDR2 are SGHVS and FQNEAQ. This CDR3 spans 14 amino acids. CDR3 in DNA: TGTGCCAGCAGCTTAGTGGACAGGGACACTGAAGCTTTCTTT. As protein: CASSLVDRDTEAFF. Full variable domain (remainder filled in from reference TRBV7-8 and TRBJ1-1): GAGVSQSPRYKVAKRGQDVALRCDPISGHVSLFWYQQALGQGPEFLTYFQNEAQLDKSGLPSDRFFAERPEGSVSTLKIQRTQQEDSAVYLCASSLVDRDTEAFFGQGTRLTVV.

The chain recombines TRBV18 with TRBJ2-7; D may be TRBD1 (6 bases). Trimming shortened V by 2 bases and J by 8 bases, and 19 bases separated the two germline ends. Germline lookup yields CDR1 KGHSH and CDR2 LQKENI. The length of the CDR3 is 15 residues. The CDR3 DNA reads TGTGCCAGCTCACCAGGGGCCAGGGGACAAAAAAAGCAGTACTTC. This sequence encodes CASSPGARGQKKQYF.

The chain uses TRBV14 and TRBJ2-7; 9 nucleotides line up with TRBD1. V lost 3 bases to trimming and J lost 7 bases; unmatched junction nucleotides: 10. The germline CDR1 and CDR2 sequences are SGHDN and FVKESK. The CDR3 runs 15 residues. CDR3 nucleotides: TGTGCCAGCAGCCACCCCGGGGGACAGGGCAGGGAGCAGTACTTC. This translates into CASSHPGGQGREQYF.

The V and J genes are TRBV5-1 and TRBJ1-6; maybe TRBD1 (6 bases). V was cut by 2 bases and J by 7 bases, with 13 bases left in between. CDR1 SGHRS and CDR2 YFSETQ come from the germline V gene. The length of the CDR3 is 15 residues. CDR3 DNA sequence: TGCGCCAGCAGCTTTGATACAGGGACGAATTCACCCCTCCACTTT. Its protein product is CASSFDTGTNSPLHF.

This chain connects TRBV28 to TRBJ1-1; a weak D match, TRBD1 (5 bases). Trimming shortened V by 5 bases and J by 1 base, and 17 bases separated the two germline ends. This CDR3 is 16 amino acids long. Germline V lookup: CDR1 MDHEN, CDR2 SYDVKM. The CDR3 bases are TGTGCCAGCAGTCCCCCGGGGGATGGGGAGAACACTGAAGCTTTCTTT. It translates to CASSPPGDGENTEAFF.

The genes are TRBV6-1 and TRBJ1-2; TRBD1 matches at 11 bases. V lost 1 base and J lost 8; bases outside the gene matches: 6. This CDR3 contains 15 residues. Germline V gene lookup returns CDR1 MNHNS and CDR2 SASEGT. CDR3 amino acids: CASSEEDRGRYGYTF. The CDR3 coding sequence is TGTGCCAGCAGTGAAGAGGACAGGGGGCGATACGGCTACACCTTC.

The chain uses TRBV20-1 and TRBJ1-2; tentative D call: TRBD1 (5 bases). The ends were cut back, 2 bases at V and 8 bases at J, with 9 bases in the middle. The CDR3 covers 11 residues. Looked up from germline, CDR1 is DFQATT and CDR2 is SNEGSKA (reference sequence). The DNA of the CDR3 is TGCAGTGCTAGACAGGGCGTCGGCTACACCTTC. Amino acid sequence: CSARQGVGYTF.

V is TRBV13 and J is TRBJ1-2; 7 bases agree with TRBD1. CDR1 and CDR2 from the germline V gene are PRHDT and FYEKMQ (reference sequence). Trimming cost V 5 bases and J 2 bases; bases outside gene matches: 8. The CDR3 is 15 residues long. CDR3 sequence reads: CASSLGQLKNYGYTF. DNA of the CDR3: TGTGCCAGCAGCCTGGGACAGCTAAAAAACTATGGCTACACCTTC.

The chain recombines TRBV19 with TRBJ1-1; 9 bases are shared with TRBD1. V lost 10 bases, J lost 4 bases, and 19 bases stayed unmatched. The CDR3 contains 17 residues. Germline CDR1 LNHDA, CDR2 SQIVND (reference sequence). The CDR3 is CATSMYGTGMYGTEAFF. In nucleotides, the CDR3 is TGTGCCACCTCTATGTATGGGACAGGGATGTATGGCACTGAAGCTTTCTTT.